These 25 T cell receptor beta chains share one sample of origin, sequenced in a study of human T cells and chemical hapten exposure. The time point was: pre-sensitization, week 0. Stated treatment: therapeutic diphenylcyclopropenone sensitization with weekly scalp DPC. TCRdb re-derived calls from the RACE reads in MiXCR, one entry per CDR3 protein. The sample records fewer than 300,000 distinct CDR3 sequences, about 8.6% being singletons. The specimen comprised whole blood, sampled in connection with sensitization to the hapten diphenylcyclopropenone (DPC). The receptors here all came from a woman aged 40 to 49 with alopecia areata. Some clones in this sample may be carry-over from other donors' samples.

The chain uses TRBV7-9 and TRBJ2-2, with 7 bases identical to TRBD2. V shed 5 bases and J 7 bases; nucleotides not matched to a gene: 16. This CDR3 contains 17 residues. Germline CDR1 is SEHNR and CDR2 is FQNEAQ (reference sequence). The CDR3 protein is CASSLALGLPKGGELFF. CDR3 sequence (DNA): TGTGCCAGCAGCCTCGCCCTGGGACTACCCAAGGGCGGGGAGCTGTTTTTT.

This clonotype turned up a few times. The rearrangement links TRBV4-1 to TRBJ2-7; no clear D gene. Per germline, CDR1 MGHRA and CDR2 YSYEKL. The V end lost 4 bases, the J end lost 6 bases, and 16 bases lay between the germline ends. The CDR3 is made up of 14 amino acids. The CDR3, as DNA: TGCGCCAGCAGCCGCTCATCTTCGGTGCGCGAGCAGTACTTC. It yields the protein CASSRSSSVREQYF.

This clonotype has just a few counts. V usage is TRBV6-6 and J usage is TRBJ2-1, with D tentatively TRBD1 (5 bases). The CDR3 consists of 15 residues. Germline lookup yields CDR1 MNHNY and CDR2 SVGAGI (reference sequence). The V gene lost 1 base and the J gene lost 0 bases, with 7 bases spanning the gap. CDR3 amino acids: CASSYLTDSYNEQFF. The CDR3 DNA follows: TGTGCCAGCAGTTACTTGACAGACTCCTACAATGAGCAGTTCTTC.

In its sample, this clonotype was seen a few times. The rearrangement links TRBV11-2 to TRBJ1-5; tentative D call: TRBD1 (6 bases). The ends were cut back, 0 bases at V and 10 bases at J, with 16 bases in the middle. This CDR3 comprises 15 residues. Germline CDR1 SGHAT, CDR2 FQNNGV. The CDR3 reads CASSLDMRGEYPQHF. The CDR3 coding sequence is TGTGCCAGCAGCTTAGATATGAGGGGGGAATATCCCCAGCATTTT.

The table lists this clonotype with many counts. The chain links TRBV7-3 to TRBJ2-3; TRBD2 is a possible D gene (5 bases). This CDR3 has 13 residues. Deletions cut 6 bases from V and 6 bases from J, with 13 bases between. Germline V gene data show CDR1 as SGHTA and CDR2 as FQGTGA. The CDR3 region is CASSTNSGDTQYF. CDR3 in DNA: TGTGCCAGCAGTACCAACTCGGGGGATACGCAGTATTTT.

This clonotype was recorded a few times. CDR3 nucleotide sequence: TGTGCCAGCAGCCTCTATCCGGGACAGGGGGCCGGAGATACGCAGTATTTT. Translated, it gives CASSLYPGQGAGDTQYF. This chain joins TRBV5-5 and TRBJ2-3, with 12 bases lining up with TRBD1. V was pared by 4 bases and J by 5 bases, with 11 bases of the junction left unmatched. This CDR3 contains 17 residues. The germline gives CDR1 SGHKS, CDR2 YYEKEE (reference sequence).

The chain uses TRBV28 and TRBJ2-2; 8 nucleotides align to TRBD2. This CDR3 region has 17 residues. Per germline, CDR1 MDHEN and CDR2 SYDVKM. With V trimmed by 4 bases and J by 4 bases, 11 bases remained unmatched. CDR3 sequence reads: CASSWSWNSGTTGELFF. CDR3 nucleotide sequence: TGTGCCAGCAGTTGGTCGTGGAATAGCGGGACCACCGGGGAGCTGTTTTTT.

The chain combines TRBV6-2 or TRBV6-3 with TRBJ2-7; D perhaps matches TRBD2 (5 bases). In germline, CDR1 is MNHEY, CDR2 SVGEGT. The CDR3 totals 13 residues. Trimming took 7 bases from V and 3 from J, leaving 13 bases between them. CDR3 bases: TGTGCCAGCAAAGGAGCCGCGGGCTACGAGCAGTACTTC. Translated: CASKGAAGYEQYF.

This clonotype was detected ten times or more. The CDR3 bases are TGTGCCACCCTTGACAGGGGCTCTGGGGCCAACGTCCTGACTTTC. It codes for CATLDRGSGANVLTF. The chain uses TRBV28 and TRBJ2-6, with 8 bases matching TRBD1. From germline, CDR1 is MDHEN and CDR2 SYDVKM. This CDR3 has 15 amino acids. Losses at the gene ends were 10 bases for V and 0 bases for J; bases not matched to a gene: 5.

This clonotype was detected a few times. The CDR3 DNA sequence: TGTGCCAGCCAACAAAGCGGAAGTGGCACAGATACGCAGTATTTT. Protein: CASQQSGSGTDTQYF. The rearrangement joins TRBV12-3 or TRBV12-4 to TRBJ2-3, with D perhaps matching TRBD2 (5 bases). CDR3 length: 15 amino acids. V lost 8 bases to trimming and J lost 1 base, with 16 bases between them.

The sample holds many counts of this clonotype. This sequence joins TRBV3-1 and TRBJ2-5, with TRBD2 as a possible D gene (5 bases). Trimming shortened V by 7 bases and J by 3 bases, and 12 bases separated the two germline ends. CDR1 LGHDT and CDR2 YNNKEL come from the germline V gene (reference sequence). This CDR3 has 13 residues. As DNA, the CDR3 is TGTGCCAGCAAGAGGGAGACGAAAGAGACCCAGTACTTC. It specifies CASKRETKETQYF.

V usage is TRBV14 and J usage is TRBJ1-1; D call uncertain. The V and J ends lost 1 base and 8 bases respectively, with 11 bases between them. CDR1 is SGHDN and CDR2 is FVKESK in the germline V gene. The CDR3 has 13 residues. This chain's CDR3 is CASSQVAGLEAFF. CDR3 in DNA: TGTGCCAGCAGCCAAGTTGCGGGTTTGGAAGCTTTCTTT.

This clonotype came up many times. The V gene is TRBV5-4, the J gene TRBJ2-6; perhaps TRBD1 as D (7 bases). The CDR3 runs to 19 residues. Germline CDR1 and CDR2: SGHNT and YYREEE (reference sequence). The V and J ends lost 4 bases and 0 bases respectively, with 20 bases between them. CDR3 sequence: CASSPEGTVRFSGANVLTF. In DNA, the CDR3 is TGTGCCAGCAGCCCGGAGGGGACAGTTAGATTCTCTGGGGCCAACGTCCTGACTTTC. The full variable domain, completed using reference TRBV5-4 and TRBJ2-6, is ETGVTQSPTHLIKTRGQQVTLRCSSQSGHNTVSWYQQALGQGPQFIFQYYREEENGRGNFPPRFSGLQFPNYSSELNVNALELDDSALYLCASSPEGTVRFSGANVLTFGAGSRLTVL.

The chain links TRBV20-1 to TRBJ1-1; D ambiguous. There are 14 residues in the CDR3. Per germline, CDR1 DFQATT and CDR2 SNEGSKA (reference sequence). The V gene lost 1 base and the J gene lost 11 bases, with 20 bases spanning the gap. The CDR3 coding sequence is TGCAGTGCTAGAGGTTCCGGGGAGAGGATGTGGGCTTTCTTT. Its translation is CSARGSGERMWAFF.

V usage is TRBV28 and J usage is TRBJ2-2; D is tentatively TRBD1 or TRBD2 (5 bases each). Germline V gene data show CDR1 as MDHEN and CDR2 as SYDVKM. This CDR3 contains 15 residues. Trimming took off 5 bases at V and 2 bases at J, with 12 bases between the two ends. The CDR3 nucleotides are TGTGCCAGCAGTGGTCGGGGCCGTAACACCGGGGAGCTGTTTTTT. Translation: CASSGRGRNTGELFF.

This clonotype was seen more than once but under ten times. The gene calls are TRBV21-1 and TRBJ2-7; the table's D call TRBD1 went unverified against the DNA. TRBV21-1 is a pseudogene segment. The CDR3 is made up of 15 amino acids. CDR3 coding DNA: TGTGCCAGCAGCAATATTTCGCGGGGGTCCTACGAGCAGTACTTC. Residues: CASSNISRGSYEQYF.

The chain has TRBV10-3 and TRBJ2-1, with 15 bases fitting TRBD2. V gave up 8 bases and J gave up 2 bases; unmatched junction bases: 19. The CDR3 length is 21 residues. Germline V lookup: CDR1 ENHRY, CDR2 SYGVKD. The CDR3 sequence is CAIGGGRTSGRVGLAYNEQFF. CDR3 DNA sequence: TGTGCCATCGGCGGGGGTAGGACTAGCGGGAGGGTCGGGTTGGCCTACAATGAGCAGTTCTTC.

The chain links TRBV27 to TRBJ1-1; no firm D call. From germline, CDR1 is MNHEY and CDR2 SMNVEV (reference sequence). V lost 5 bases and J 1 base, leaving 8 bases between the germline ends. This CDR3 is built from 13 residues. DNA of the CDR3: TGTGCCAGCAGTCCCCATGGGAACACTGAAGCTTTCTTT. It encodes CASSPHGNTEAFF.

This clonotype was found a few times. The chain recombines TRBV7-2 with TRBJ1-2; no clear D. The CDR3 totals 12 residues. V was shortened by 2 bases and J by 6 bases, with 7 bases between the two germline ends. From germline, CDR1 is SGHTA and CDR2 FQGNSA. CDR3 sequence reads: CASSLNWDGYTF. The CDR3 region has the DNA TGTGCCAGCAGCTTAAATTGGGATGGCTACACCTTC.

The table lists this clonotype with a few counts. This sequence joins TRBV5-5 and TRBJ1-2; maybe TRBD1 (6 bases). Trimming pared 0 bases from V and 7 bases from J, leaving 16 bases between. Germline assignment: CDR1 SGHKS and CDR2 YYEKEE (reference sequence). CDR3 length: 15 residues. The CDR3 DNA sequence: TGTGCCAGCAGCTTGGATCACAGGGATTTTATTGGCTACACCTTC. Its protein is CASSLDHRDFIGYTF.

This chain links TRBV6-6 with TRBJ1-5, with D perhaps TRBD1 (5 bases). Germline loops: CDR1 MNHNY, CDR2 SVGAGI (reference sequence). The ends were cut back, 1 base at V and 1 base at J, with 17 bases in the middle. The CDR3 is made up of 18 amino acids. For the CDR3, the DNA is TGTGCCAGCAGTTACTTTCTCGGGCCTCGGGGGAGCAATCAGCCCCAGCATTTT. It encodes CASSYFLGPRGSNQPQHF.

This clonotype has at least ten counts. The CDR3 DNA follows: TGTGCCAGCAGTTTTGGGACAGGGGGGAGGAATACTGAAGCTTTCTTT. Translation: CASSFGTGGRNTEAFF. The chain carries TRBV12-3 or TRBV12-4 and TRBJ1-1; the match to TRBD1 covers 11 bases. V gave up 3 bases and J gave up 5 bases; unmatched junction bases: 8. The CDR3 is 16 residues long.

This clonotype was detected only a few times. The gene calls are TRBV6-5 and TRBJ2-1; 9 positions match TRBD2. V dropped 5 bases and J dropped 8; count of bases not matched to a gene: 16. Germline CDR1 is MNHEY and CDR2 is SVGAGI. The CDR3 spans 17 residues. CDR3 sequence reads: CASSDASGKGVHDEQFF. The CDR3, as DNA: TGTGCCAGCAGTGACGCTAGCGGGAAAGGGGTTCACGATGAGCAGTTCTTC.

This chain links TRBV5-6 with TRBJ2-3; the match to TRBD2 covers 8 bases. The CDR3 loop spans 15 amino acids. V lost 2 bases and J lost 3; bases outside the gene matches: 5. The germline gives CDR1 SGHDT, CDR2 YYEEEE. CDR3 coding DNA: TGTGCCAGCAGCTTAACGGGAGGGAGGACAGATACGCAGTATTTT. Protein product: CASSLTGGRTDTQYF.

The chain carries TRBV6-1 and TRBJ2-1; 8 positions match TRBD2. CDR1 is MNHNS, CDR2 SASEGT, per germline. The CDR3 totals 16 residues. Trimming removed 8 bases from V and 7 bases from J; junction bases left unmatched: 16. This chain's CDR3 is CASPDPERESGNEQFF. The CDR3 DNA is TGTGCCAGCCCCGATCCGGAGCGGGAGTCCGGAAATGAGCAGTTCTTC.